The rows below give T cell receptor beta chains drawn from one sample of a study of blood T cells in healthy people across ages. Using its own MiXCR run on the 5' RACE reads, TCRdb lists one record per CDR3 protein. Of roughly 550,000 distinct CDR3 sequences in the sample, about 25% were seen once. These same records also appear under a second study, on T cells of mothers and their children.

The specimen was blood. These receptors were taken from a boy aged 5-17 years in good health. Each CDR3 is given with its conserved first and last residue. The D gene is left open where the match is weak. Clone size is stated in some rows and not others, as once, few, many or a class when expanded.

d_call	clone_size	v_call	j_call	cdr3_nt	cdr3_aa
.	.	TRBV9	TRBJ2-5	TGTGCCAGCAGCGTAGGGCAGGCAAGAGCCCAAGAGACCCAGTACTTC	CASSVGQARAQETQYF
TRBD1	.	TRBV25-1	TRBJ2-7	TGTGCCAGGGATTTCGTCGACAGGGTGGGCAACGAGCAGTACTTC	CARDFVDRVGNEQYF
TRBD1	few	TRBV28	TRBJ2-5	TGTGCCGGCAGTGTGGGAACCCGGACAGGGGCAGGCGAGACCCAGTACTTC	CAGSVGTRTGAGETQYF
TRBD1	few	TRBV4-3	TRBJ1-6	TGCGCCAGCAGCCCCCAGGGGGGGCAAATAGATAATTCACCCCTCCACTTT	CASSPQGGQIDNSPLHF
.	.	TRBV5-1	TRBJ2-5	TGCGCCAGCAGCTTGGGTTCTAGCCCAATGGGGAGCCAGTACTTC	CASSLGSSPMGSQYF
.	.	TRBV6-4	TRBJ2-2	TGTGCCAGCAGTGCTTCCGCGGAGGGTACCGGGGAGCTGTTTTTT	CASSASAEGTGELFF
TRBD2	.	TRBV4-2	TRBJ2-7	TGTGCCAGCAGCCAAGACTCTAGCGGGACCTCCTACGAGCAGTACTTC	CASSQDSSGTSYEQYF
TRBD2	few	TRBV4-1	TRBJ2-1	TGCGCCAGCAGCCCACACTCCGGGACTAGCGCTTACAATGAGCAGTTCTTC	CASSPHSGTSAYNEQFF
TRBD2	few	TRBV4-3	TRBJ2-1	TGCGCCAGCGGCCAAGGAATCCCAATAGCGGGAGAGACCTACAATGAGCAGTTCTTC	CASGQGIPIAGETYNEQFF
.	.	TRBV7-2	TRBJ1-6	TGTGCCAGCAGCTTACAAAGACAGAATAATTCACCCCTCCACTTT	CASSLQRQNNSPLHF
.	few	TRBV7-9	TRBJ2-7	TGTGCCAGCACTCCGGCCTACGAGCAGTACTTC	CASTPAYEQYF
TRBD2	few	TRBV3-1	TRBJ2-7	TGTGCCAGCAGCCAAAGAGGGAGCGGGAGGGCCTACGAGCAGTACTTC	CASSQRGSGRAYEQYF
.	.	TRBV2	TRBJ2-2	TGTGCCAGCAGAACAGCCTACACCGGGGAGCTGTTTTTT	CASRTAYTGELFF
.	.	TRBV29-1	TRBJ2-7	TGCAGCGTTGAAGACGGCCAATACTACGAGCAGTACTTC	CSVEDGQYYEQYF
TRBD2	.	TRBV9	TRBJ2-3	TGTGCCAGCAGCGCCCCTATGACGGGACTAGCGGGGGGCCATAGACGGGCAGATACGCAGTATTTT	CASSAPMTGLAGGHRRADTQYF
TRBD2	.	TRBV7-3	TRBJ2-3	TGTGCCAGCAGCCCCGGGACTAGCCTTAGCACAGATACGCAGTATTTT	CASSPGTSLSTDTQYF
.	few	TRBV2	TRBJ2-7	TGTGCCAGCAGTGACGGGCCAGGCTACGAGCAGTACTTC	CASSDGPGYEQYF
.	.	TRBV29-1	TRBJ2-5	TGCAGCGCCGCACGGGGTCGAGCAGAGGCCCAGTACTTC	CSAARGRAEAQYF
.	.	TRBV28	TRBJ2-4	TGTGCCAGCAGTAACAGGGGGGGAAACATTCAGTACTTC	CASSNRGGNIQYF
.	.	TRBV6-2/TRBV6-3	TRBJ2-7	TGTGCCAGCAGTTACTCTTTGTCCTACGAGCAGTACTTC	CASSYSLSYEQYF
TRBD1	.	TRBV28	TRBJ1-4	TGTGCCAGCAGCACATCCGGGACAGGGGTAGAAAAACTGCTTTTT	CASSTSGTGVEKLLF
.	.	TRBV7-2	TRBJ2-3	TGTGCCAGCAGCCCACAGGGAAATACGCAGTATTTT	CASSPQGNTQYF
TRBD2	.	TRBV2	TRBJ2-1	TGTGCCAGGGATAGCGGGGGGGCCTACAATGAGCAGTCCTTC	CARDSGGAYNEQSF
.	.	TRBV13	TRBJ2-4	TGTGCCAGCAGCTTAGGACTCACCTCTCCTCACATTCAGTACTTC	CASSLGLTSPHIQYF
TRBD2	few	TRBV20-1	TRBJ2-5	TGCAGTGCTAGAGATGGCCGGACTAGCGGGGGGTTTAGACAAGAGACCCAGTACTTC	CSARDGRTSGGFRQETQYF
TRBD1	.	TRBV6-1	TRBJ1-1	TGTGCCAGCAGTGAAGAGGCGACAGGGTACACTGAAGCTTTCTTT	CASSEEATGYTEAFF
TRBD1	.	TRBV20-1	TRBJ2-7	TGCAGTGCTAGTGAACCGGGACAGATCTACGAGCAGTACTTC	CSASEPGQIYEQYF
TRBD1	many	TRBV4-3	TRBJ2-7	TGCGCCAGCAGCCAGTGGACAGGGGGTTACTACGAGCAGTACTTC	CASSQWTGGYYEQYF
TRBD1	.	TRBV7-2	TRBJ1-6	TGTGCCAGCAGCTTGGGACAGCTTAATTCACCCCTCCACTTT	CASSLGQLNSPLHF
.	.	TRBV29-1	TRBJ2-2	TGCAGCGTTCGGGGGGAAGGGGGTAACACCGGGGAGCTGTTTTTT	CSVRGEGGNTGELFF
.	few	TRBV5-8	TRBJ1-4	TGTGCCAGCAGCTTTATGGACGGCGGCCTCCCGGGAGTGGAAAAACTGTTTTTT	CASSFMDGGLPGVEKLFF
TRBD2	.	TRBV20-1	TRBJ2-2	TGCAGTGCTAGACCCGTGACTAGCTGGGGGGCCGGGGAGCTGTTTTTT	CSARPVTSWGAGELFF
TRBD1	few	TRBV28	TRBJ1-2	TGTGCCAGCAGCCCAGATACAACGGACAGGTTCTATGGCTACACCTTC	CASSPDTTDRFYGYTF
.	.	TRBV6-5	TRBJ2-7	TGTGCCAGCGTCCAACTCAACGAGCAGTACTTC	CASVQLNEQYF
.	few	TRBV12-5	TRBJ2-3	TGTGCTAGTGGTTTGTGGGAGGAGGGGGCTCCCAACACAGATACGCAGTATTTT	CASGLWEEGAPNTDTQYF
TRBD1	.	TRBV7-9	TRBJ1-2	TGTGCCAGCAGCCCCAGGGGGGACAGCAACTATGGCTACACCTTC	CASSPRGDSNYGYTF
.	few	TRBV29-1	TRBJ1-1	TGCAGCGTTGAAGATCGTTGGGGCGCGAGCACTGAAGCTTTCTTT	CSVEDRWGASTEAFF
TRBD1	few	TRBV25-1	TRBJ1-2	TGTGCCAGCAGTGCGAATAAACAGGGGGAGGATGGCTACACCTTC	CASSANKQGEDGYTF
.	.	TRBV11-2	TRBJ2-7	TGTGCCAGCAGCTCGAGGACTGTCGCCGCGCAGTACTTC	CASSSRTVAAQYF
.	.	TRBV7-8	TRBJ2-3	TGTGCCAGCAGCTGGTTTACAGACACAGATACGCAGTATTTT	CASSWFTDTDTQYF
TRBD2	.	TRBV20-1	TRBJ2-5	TGCAGTGCTACCCAACTAGCGGGGGTTCAAGAGACCCAGTACTTC	CSATQLAGVQETQYF